One T cell receptor (beta chain) is described in this entry. Its antigen remains unidentified. Within one base of it there is no much larger clone, and no base qualities were kept. This record belongs to a study of CD8+ T cells in alopecia areata (dated by TCRdb to 2017 to 2018). Regarding the research as a whole: The treated patients, all with moderate-to-severe alopecia areata, were enrolled in an open-label pilot trial of oral tofacitinib given at 5 to 10 mg twice daily. RNA came from the PAXgene miRNA kit for fixed scalp, the miRNeasy kit for PBMCs, and the RNeasy kit for mouse skin. Disease severity in treated patients was measured with the SALT score, which quantifies the percentage of affected scalp surface area. Human TCRbeta sequencing covered scalp tissue and sorted CD4+ and CD8+ peripheral blood T cells from patchy and totalis/universalis alopecia areata patients and healthy controls. High-throughput TCRbeta sequencing was used to examine T cell clonal expansion in alopecia areata in both the C3H/HeJ mouse model and human patients. Clonality in the scalp was compared among normal scalp (n=4), patchy alopecia areata scalp (n=8), and alopecia totalis/universalis scalp (n=8). immunoSEQ multiplex PCR using 35 Vbeta forward primers and 13 Jbeta reverse primers was used to amplify TCRbeta CDR3 regions. Biopsies were taken from tofacitinib-treated patients at baseline and at 4 and 24 weeks of treatment, and a later scalp biopsy was taken in several of the tofacitinib-treated patients. Tofacitinib was given for 6 to 18 months, followed by 6 months of follow-up off drug to assess delayed response and recurrence.

Receptor amplification or capture employed the immunoSEQ multiplex PCR assay. To provide template for TCR sequencing, every sample had RNA extracted and reverse transcribed into cDNA. SuperScript III was used to make first-strand cDNA, primed with a 2:1 mix of oligo-dT and random hexamers. A synthetic immune receptor repertoire was used to assess amplification bias, and residual bias was removed computationally. As for how the authors treated the data: After raw reads were preprocessed to remove errors, the CDR3 was defined following IMGT conventions as running from the conserved cysteine to phenylalanine. Clonality was computed by normalizing Shannon entropy by log2 of the number of productive unique TCRs and subtracting the result from 1. Whether scalp clones were CD4 or CD8 was inferred by matching scalp TCRbeta sequences against CD4 and CD8 repertoires sorted from blood. TCRdb holds this immuneACCESS table with in-frame rearrangements only. Some clones are missing; in checked studies, unresolved V genes explain under half, and the rest has no known cause. The DNA gave D and trimming, while V, J and clone size come from that table. The sample yields approximately 100,000 clones; 85% to 90% were counted once. The top ten clones comprise 11% of the sample.

Per the publication, the treatment or condition label means: oral pan-JAK inhibitor, 5-10 mg twice daily. Peripheral blood and lesional scalp punch biopsies were obtained from patients with alopecia areata. PBMCs were isolated by density centrifugation and stained for CD3, CD4 and CD8, and CD4+ and CD8+ T cells were sorted on a FACSAria. The CDR3 spans 14 residues, from the cysteine through the phenylalanine. CDR3 DNA only is kept here, 42 bases in frame from base 1. Trimming removed 7 bases from V and 1 base from J, leaving 13 bases between the germline ends. Reading the germline V gene (reference sequence) gives CDR1 LNHDA and CDR2 SQIVND. General study outcomes and caveats: Compared with normal scalp, lesional scalp, particularly in alopecia totalis/universalis, had higher clonality and more expanded CD8+ clones, which suggests antigenic drive. Scalp clonality and the number of expanded CD8+ clones among the top 100 scalp clones were significantly decreased by tofacitinib. Compared with mice, TCR sequences shared between patients were less clear, possibly partly because of HLA diversity across the patient population. During tofacitinib treatment, many expanded lesional clones remained in scalp and blood, and this persistence may partly explain relapse after treatment is stopped. Resident alphabeta T cells in normal human skin are also sequenced, complicating scalp TCR repertoire analysis, unlike mouse skin dominated by gammadelta T cells. Because the treated cohort was small and included a single nonresponder, larger studies are needed to assess links between baseline CD8+ expansion and response.

The input for sequencing was CD8+ T cells sorted from blood, taken at approximately week 34, from a patient treated with tofacitinib. This TCR was recovered from a human donor with alopecia areata. Recombination linked TRBV19 to TRBJ1-1; possibly the D gene is TRBD1, per 6 matching bases. The CDR3 protein sequence reads: CASITTGPNTEAFF. The nucleotide sequence is TGTGCCAGTATCACGACAGGCCCGAACACTGAAGCTTTCTTT.